Sequencing of this TCR beta chain was carried out in a study of naive and memory T cell subsets. CDR1 is SGHVS and CDR2 is FQNEAQ in the germline V gene. This CDR3 contains 15 residues. Trimming took 2 bases from V and 2 from J; bases not matched to a gene: 5. An equimolar mix of two oligonucleotides served as the beta constant-region primer for TRBC1 and TRBC2. TCRdb reprocessed the UMI-ligation and nested PCR reads via MiXCR and lists one record per CDR3 protein. Among 65,000 to 85,000 distinct CDR3 sequences listed, around 13% were seen once. This clonotype has at least ten counts. Cells stained for CD3, CD4, CD8, CD45RA, CD27 and viability were sorted into four CD45RA/CD27 subsets.

The chain employs TRBV7-8 and TRBJ2-7, with TRBD2 matching 8 bases. Specimen: central memory CD4+ T cells from blood. The source of this sequence is a human donor in good health. CDR3 DNA: TGTGCCAGCAGCTTAATAGCGGGACAAACCTACGAGCAGTACTTC. Its protein product is CASSLIAGQTYEQYF. The variable domain in full, with the rest retrieved from reference TRBV7-8 and TRBJ2-7, is GAGVSQSPRYKVAKRGQDVALRCDPISGHVSLFWYQQALGQGPEFLTYFQNEAQLDKSGLPSDRFFAERPEGSVSTLKIQRTQQEDSAVYLCASSLIAGQTYEQYFGPGTRLTVT.